This T cell receptor (beta chain) is from a study of T cell responses to AZD1222 COVID-19 vaccine. TCRdb keeps only in-frame clones here, not all; method: immunoSEQ multiplex PCR. The sample contains more than 150,000 clones, about 93% of which appear only once. As regards this clone: As yet, its antigen is unknown.

This CDR3 has 14 residues. Trimming stripped 1 base from V and 4 bases from J, with 11 bases between. The V gene's germline CDR1 is SEHNR and CDR2 FQNEAQ (reference sequence). Study results and limitations: Donors, mostly white British, included more females; clonal diversity was possibly underestimated. Two AZD1222 administrations were followed by greater Spike-specific TCR breadth and depth. Regions 160-218 and 743-854 dominated among vaccine-associated CD4 TCRs spanning spike. Just a handful of AZD1222 recipients were seropositive at baseline.

The receptor's source is an adult in good health. Sequenced material: peripheral blood, taken on day 0 of AZD1222 vaccination. The chain couples TRBV7-9 to TRBJ2-7, with no clear D. For the CDR3, the DNA is TGTGCCAGCAGCTTAGATACAGTTCAGTACGAGCAGTACTTC. It specifies CASSLDTVQYEQYF.